This is a list of T cell receptor beta chains from one sample in a study of CD4 T cells in relation to SARS-CoV-2 and coronaviruses. These receptors' antigens are unknown. Repertoires were generated with immunoSEQ multiplex PCR, while TCRdb's copy carries only in-frame clones and drops some. The sample has about 35,000 clones, roughly 83% seen once. The sequencing input was naive CD4+ T cells from PBMCs, cultured in vitro. These receptors originate from an adult with COVID-19. The CDR3 runs from the conserved cysteine through the conserved F or W. D genes are given only for firm matches. Clone size is given for some rows only: seen once, a few or many times, or a class if the clone is expanded.

d_call j_call clone_size v_call cdr3_aa cdr3_nt
NA TRBJ2-5 few TRBV9 CASSVASEETQYF TGTGCCAGCAGCGTAGCTAGCGAAGAGACCCAGTACTTC
NA TRBJ1-4 NA TRBV5-1 CASSLDGLNEKLFF TGCGCCAGCAGCTTGGATGGACTTAATGAAAAACTGTTTTTT
TRBD2 TRBJ2-3 NA TRBV9 CASSVDLAGSTDTQYF TGTGCCAGCAGCGTAGACCTAGCGGGGAGCACAGATACGCAGTATTTT
NA TRBJ2-3 NA TRBV7-9 CASSLALGREDTQYF TGTGCCAGCAGCTTAGCTTTAGGGCGCGAAGATACGCAGTATTTT
NA TRBJ2-3 NA TRBV5-4 CASSRDSSTDTQYF TGTGCCAGCAGCCGGGACTCTAGCACAGATACGCAGTATTTT
NA TRBJ1-2 NA TRBV3-1/TRBV3-2 CASSRGANYGYTF TGTGCCAGCAGCCGGGGGGCGAACTATGGCTACACCTTC
NA TRBJ2-2 NA TRBV5-8 CASSLRLASDTGELFF TGTGCCAGCAGCTTGAGGCTAGCGTCGGACACCGGGGAGCTGTTTTTT
TRBD1 TRBJ2-4 NA TRBV19 CASTTSGGEYIQYF TGTGCCAGTACCACCTCAGGGGGCGAATACATTCAGTACTTC
NA TRBJ2-3 NA TRBV20-1 CSASGRGASTDTQYF TGCAGTGCTAGTGGGCGAGGAGCTAGCACAGATACGCAGTATTTT
TRBD2 TRBJ2-1 NA TRBV19 CASSIGTNNYNEQFF TGTGCCAGTAGTATCGGGACTAACAACTACAATGAGCAGTTCTTC
NA TRBJ2-1 NA TRBV24-1 CATSKAGSGLLSYNEQFF TGTGCCACCAGTAAGGCAGGGTCTGGCCTACTCTCCTACAATGAGCAGTTCTTC
NA TRBJ1-2 NA TRBV6-5 CASSSPEGYTF TGTGCCAGCAGTTCACCCGAGGGCTACACCTTC
NA TRBJ2-1 NA TRBV20-1 CSANVYNEQFF TGCAGTGCTAACGTGTACAATGAGCAGTTCTTC
TRBD2 TRBJ2-1 few TRBV9 CASSVGTRISDEQFF TGTGCCAGCAGCGTCGGGACTAGAATATCTGATGAGCAGTTCTTC
TRBD2 TRBJ2-3 NA TRBV7-6 CASRGGSDTQYF TGTGCCAGCAGGGGGGGGTCAGATACGCAGTATTTT
NA TRBJ2-3 NA TRBV7-3 CASSLGLRDTQYF TGTGCCAGCAGCTTAGGCCTCAGAGATACGCAGTATTTT
NA TRBJ2-6 NA TRBV11-2 CASEVTAGANVLTF TGTGCCAGCGAGGTTACCGCTGGGGCCAACGTCCTGACTTTC
TRBD1 TRBJ1-2 few TRBV6-5 CASSSGQGAGYTF TGTGCCAGCAGTTCTGGACAGGGAGCTGGCTACACCTTC
NA TRBJ2-5 NA TRBV4-1 CASSQPYRGGEGETQYF TGCGCCAGCAGCCAGCCCTATCGGGGTGGTGAAGGAGAGACCCAGTACTTC
NA TRBJ2-7 NA TRBV6-2/TRBV6-3 CASSYYGGAQGWEQYF TGTGCCAGCAGTTACTATGGGGGAGCCCAGGGTTGGGAGCAGTACTTC
NA TRBJ1-5 few TRBV19 CASSILGTRNQPQHF TGTGCCAGTAGTATTTTAGGGACACGAAATCAGCCCCAGCATTTT
TRBD1 TRBJ1-1 NA TRBV2 CASSPDRANTEAFF TGTGCCAGCAGCCCCGACAGGGCGAACACTGAAGCTTTCTTT
NA TRBJ2-7 NA TRBV5-1 CASSLQQGWSASGSYEQYF TGCGCCAGCAGCTTACAACAGGGGTGGTCGGCTAGCGGTTCCTACGAGCAGTACTTC
TRBD2 TRBJ2-6 NA TRBV3-1/TRBV3-2 CASRGDPGLAFSGANVLTF TGTGCCAGCAGGGGAGACCCGGGACTAGCATTCTCTGGGGCCAACGTCCTGACTTTC
NA TRBJ2-7 NA TRBV6-1 CASSDRQPIYEQYF TGTGCCAGCAGTGACCGACAGCCCATCTACGAGCAGTACTTC
NA TRBJ2-1 NA TRBV6-5 CASRCNEQFF TGTGCCAGCAGGTGTAATGAGCAGTTCTTC
NA TRBJ1-5 few TRBV11-2 CASSPDWVGNQPQHF TGTGCCAGCAGCCCTGACTGGGTAGGCAATCAGCCCCAGCATTTT
NA TRBJ1-1 NA TRBV11-2 CASSTTANTEAFF TGTGCCAGCAGCACGACAGCGAACACTGAAGCTTTCTTT
NA TRBJ2-7 NA TRBV5-1 CASSQGQTNEQYF TGCGCCAGCAGCCAAGGACAGACGAACGAGCAGTACTTC
TRBD2 TRBJ2-5 NA TRBV7-3 CASSSGRTSGKETQYF TGTGCCAGCAGCTCAGGCCGGACTAGCGGGAAGGAGACCCAGTACTTC
TRBD2 TRBJ2-3 once TRBV24-1 CATSDRLAGASDTQYF TGTGCCACCAGTGACCGACTAGCGGGAGCGTCAGATACGCAGTATTTT
NA TRBJ1-5 NA TRBV12-5 CASGYAKDRNQPQHF TGTGCTAGTGGTTACGCTAAAGACAGGAATCAGCCCCAGCATTTT
NA TRBJ1-2 NA TRBV15 CATRRGDYGYTF TGTGCCACCAGACGGGGGGACTATGGCTACACCTTC
TRBD1 TRBJ1-5 few TRBV2 CASSVQFQPDRGQQPQHF TGTGCCAGCAGTGTACAGTTCCAGCCAGACAGGGGACAGCAGCCCCAGCATTTT
TRBD1 TRBJ1-1 once TRBV2 CASRRQGFTEAFF TGTGCCAGCAGAAGACAGGGCTTCACTGAAGCTTTCTTT
TRBD1 TRBJ1-4 NA TRBV10-3 CAISDTGTGNEKLFF TGTGCCATCAGTGATACTGGGACAGGGAATGAAAAACTGTTTTTT
TRBD1 TRBJ1-5 once TRBV27 CATGQGAWQPQHF TGTGCCACAGGACAGGGGGCCTGGCAGCCCCAGCATTTT
TRBD2 TRBJ2-7 NA TRBV4-1 CASSQDPGLADYEQYF TGCGCCAGCAGCCAAGATCCGGGACTAGCGGATTACGAGCAGTACTTC
NA TRBJ2-5 NA TRBV6-2/TRBV6-3 CASSHKHETQYF TGTGCCAGCAGCCATAAACACGAGACCCAGTACTTC
TRBD2 TRBJ2-1 NA TRBV7-2 CASGGSSYNEQFF TGTGCCAGCGGCGGGAGCTCCTACAATGAGCAGTTCTTC
NA TRBJ2-7 NA TRBV6-6 CASSYPGVDSYEQYF TGTGCCAGCAGTTACCCAGGGGTCGACTCCTACGAGCAGTACTTC
NA TRBJ2-1 few TRBV29-1 CSVEETAYNEQFF TGCAGCGTTGAAGAGACAGCCTACAATGAGCAGTTCTTC
NA TRBJ2-1 NA TRBV5-1 CASSFFTVYSYNEQFF TGCGCCAGCAGCTTTTTTACGGTGTACTCCTACAATGAGCAGTTCTTC